This T cell receptor beta chain comes out of a study of blood T cell repertoires in COVID-19. In the original workflow: Reference gene primers were amplified, and this amplification served to estimate nucleated cell counts. Assay used: immunoSEQ multiplex PCR; TCRdb lists only in-frame clones, some missing. V and J calls and clone size are given by that table; D and trimming were obtained from the DNA. Of a few hundred thousand clones listed, 88% are singletons. There are 13 residues in the CDR3. The V gene lost 3 bases and the J gene lost 5 bases, with 11 bases spanning the gap. CDR1 and CDR2 (germline): SGHDN, FVKESK. Followed longitudinally, the Seattle patients had been enrolled during active infection.

V and J are TRBV14 and TRBJ2-7; D remains unclear. The material sequenced was peripheral blood. This receptor was taken from a young woman with COVID-19, enrolled during active disease. The CDR3 bases are TGTGCCAGCAGCCAGGGCCTGAATGACGAGCAGTACGTC. The encoded protein is CASSQGLNDEQYV.